The rows below give T cell receptor beta chains drawn from one sample of a study of T cell repertoires in cytomegalovirus infection. TCRdb analysed the reads with MiXCR anew, one entry per CDR3 protein. The repertoire includes around 490,000 distinct CDR3 sequences, about 25% of them detected once, and less than 15% sits in the top ten. The source material was PBMCs. These receptors were taken from a human donor in good health (CMV status not recorded). Some clones in this sample may be carry-over from other donors' samples. Both conserved end residues are part of each CDR3. Fields, in order: J gene, clone size, D gene, CDR3 length, V gene, CDR3 DNA, CDR3 protein. D genes are given only for firm matches. Clone size appears in some rows only: once, few, many, or a class for an expanded clone.

TRBJ2-5 few TRBD2 13 TRBV15 TGTGCCACCGAAAGCGGGAACCAAGAGACCCAGTACTTC CATESGNQETQYF
TRBJ1-5 . . 16 TRBV7-9 TGTGCCAGCAGCTTTGTGGGAGGAGGGCGCAATCAGCCCCAGCATTTT CASSFVGGGRNQPQHF
TRBJ2-5 few TRBD2 16 TRBV27 TGTGCCACCGGGACTAGCGGGAGGGTTGGGGGAGAGACCCAGTACTTC CATGTSGRVGGETQYF
TRBJ2-3 few . 13 TRBV29-1 TGCAGCGTTGACATCGGTAACACAGATACGCAGTATTTT CSVDIGNTDTQYF
TRBJ2-1 many . 14 TRBV7-9 TGTGCCAGCAGCTTAACTGGGGGATACAATGAGCAGTTCTTC CASSLTGGYNEQFF
TRBJ2-7 . . 14 TRBV7-2 TGTGCCAGCAGCTACGGGGGCGCGTCGGACGAGCAGTACTTC CASSYGGASDEQYF
TRBJ2-7 . . 13 TRBV29-1 TGCAGCGGAACAGGCGCTAGCTCCTACGAGCAGTACTTC CSGTGASSYEQYF
TRBJ2-5 . TRBD2 15 TRBV7-2 TGTGCCAGCAGCCCTGGGCGGGGAGGGCCCTATACCCAGTACTTC CASSPGRGGPYTQYF
TRBJ2-6 many . 14 TRBV2 TGTGCCAGCAGGCAATCCTCTGGGGCCAACGTCCTGACTTTC CASRQSSGANVLTF
TRBJ2-2 . . 16 TRBV6-5 TGTGCCAGCAGTCGTACAGTGTTCCCGACCACCGGGGAGCTGTTTTTT CASSRTVFPTTGELFF
TRBJ1-1 many . 14 TRBV6-2/TRBV6-3 TGTGCCAGCAAACGCGTAGAAATGAACACTGAAGCTTTCTTT CASKRVEMNTEAFF
TRBJ2-2 . . 15 TRBV6-1 TGTGCCAGCAGGGAGGGGGCTACAGCGACCGGGGAGCTGTTTTTT CASREGATATGELFF
TRBJ1-2 . . 15 TRBV10-3 TGTGCCATCACCCTCACTCGGGGGTTAGGTTATGGCTACACCTTC CAITLTRGLGYGYTF
TRBJ2-3 few . 15 TRBV7-9 TGTGCCAGCAGCCCAAATAGCGGTAACACAGATACGCAGTATTTT CASSPNSGNTDTQYF
TRBJ2-5 . . 12 TRBV6-2/TRBV6-3 TGTGCCAGCAGTTACCTCATCGAGACCCAGTACTTC CASSYLIETQYF
TRBJ2-3 few . 13 TRBV5-4 TGTGCCAGCAGCTTGAAGGATTCGGATACGCAGTATTTT CASSLKDSDTQYF
TRBJ2-1 . TRBD1 14 TRBV27 TGTGCCAGCAGTTTTGGGACAGGGGCCCAGGAGCAGTTCTTC CASSFGTGAQEQFF
TRBJ1-1 . TRBD1 13 TRBV20-1 TGCAGTGCTGGAGGACAGGGAGGCACTGAAGCTTTCTTT CSAGGQGGTEAFF
TRBJ2-5 . TRBD1 18 TRBV24-1 TGTGCCACCAGTGATTCGGGACAGGGCCGTTGGTACCAAGAGACCCAGTACTTC CATSDSGQGRWYQETQYF
TRBJ2-1 many TRBD2 15 TRBV7-2 TGTGCCAGCAGCCGTAGCGGGAGGGCGGTAAATGAGCAGTTCTTC CASSRSGRAVNEQFF
TRBJ1-1 . . 15 TRBV11-3 TGTGCCAGCAGCTTATACGACAGCCTGAACACTGAAGCTTTCTTT CASSLYDSLNTEAFF
TRBJ2-3 . . 10 TRBV29-1 TGCAGCGTTGAATTAGATACGCAGTATTTT CSVELDTQYF
TRBJ2-2 many TRBD2 14 TRBV7-2 TGTGCCAGCACTCATCTAGCGGGCACCGGGGAGCTGTTTTTT CASTHLAGTGELFF
TRBJ2-5 . TRBD2 15 TRBV12-3/TRBV12-4 TGTGCCAGCACCCAAGGGGTGGCTAGCGGGGAGCCCCAGTACTTC CASTQGVASGEPQYF
TRBJ2-3 few . 12 TRBV7-9 TGTGCCAGCAGCTTTGACCTAGATACGCAGTATTTT CASSFDLDTQYF
TRBJ1-1 . . 11 TRBV12-5 TGTGCTAGTGGTTCCCCAGTTGAAGCTTTCTTT CASGSPVEAFF
TRBJ2-3 many TRBD2 16 TRBV7-2 TGTGCCAGCAGCTTAGGGCGAGCGGGAGGGACAGATACGCAGTATTTT CASSLGRAGGTDTQYF
TRBJ2-3 . TRBD2 15 TRBV7-9 TGTGCCAGCAGCCGAAAACTAGCGGGAGAAGATACGCAGTATTTT CASSRKLAGEDTQYF
TRBJ2-3 many . 10 TRBV6-6 TGTGCCATCGGCACAGATACGCAGTATTTT CAIGTDTQYF
TRBJ1-2 once . 14 TRBV19 TGTGCCAGTAAGGGGGGGCGCCTGGGCTATGGCTACACCTTC CASKGGRLGYGYTF
TRBJ2-2 . TRBD2 16 TRBV28 TGTGCCAGCAGTTTAGGCATTCGGCGGGAGCACGGGGAGCTGTTTTTT CASSLGIRREHGELFF
TRBJ2-1 few TRBD2 14 TRBV20-1 TGCAGTGCTAGTAGTACTAGCGGGTACAATGAGCAGTTCTTC CSASSTSGYNEQFF
TRBJ1-1 many . 14 TRBV7-2 TGTGCCAGCAGACGGCTCATGGGGGGCACTGAAGCTTTCTTT CASRRLMGGTEAFF
TRBJ2-1 once . 13 TRBV11-3 TGTGCCAGCAGCCCTTGGTTCCCCCATGAGCAGTTCTTC CASSPWFPHEQFF
TRBJ1-1 few . 12 TRBV28 TGTGCCAGCAGTTCACAGGTGGCTGAAGCTTTCTTT CASSSQVAEAFF
TRBJ2-7 . . 11 TRBV29-1 TGCAGCGTTGTAAGGGGCTACGAGCAGTACTTC CSVVRGYEQYF
TRBJ1-5 . . 14 TRBV20-1 TGCAGTGCTACCTCGGCCGGGAGCAATCAGCCCCAGCATTTT CSATSAGSNQPQHF
TRBJ2-1 . TRBD2 19 TRBV28 TGTGCCAGCAGTTTCGGGACTAGCGGGAGGATTCACTCCTACAATGAGCAGTTCTTC CASSFGTSGRIHSYNEQFF
TRBJ2-2 . . 16 TRBV19 TGTGCCAGTAGTATAGATGGGGGGCTAAACACCGGGGAGCTGTTTTTT CASSIDGGLNTGELFF
TRBJ2-5 . . 12 TRBV7-2 TGTGCCAGCAGCTTAGTCGAACAGGTCCTTGGGTTC CASSLVEQVLGF
TRBJ1-2 . TRBD1 15 TRBV2 TGTGCCAGCAGGGACATCCCCGACAGGGGCTATGGCTACACCTTC CASRDIPDRGYGYTF